This T cell receptor beta chain was recorded in a study of cytomegalovirus exposure and HLA in healthy donors (dated by TCRdb to about 2017). At the level of the whole study: An earlier analysis of some 600 of the donors reported 276 Gb of sequence data and about 120 million unique TCR beta sequences obtained from 150 million to 200 million T cells. The study used immunosequencing to profile the T cell repertoires of 600 to 850 subjects and linked those repertoires to cytomegalovirus serostatus. Across about 380 genotyped donors of the cohort, an average of approximately 200,000 unique TCR beta nucleotide sequences per donor were sequenced, and around 19% of those sequences were non-productive. All discovery cohort repertoires had been generated using a single sequencing platform. The study aimed to test whether signatures of past pathogen exposure could be identified by cataloging public T cell receptors. In an earlier analysis of over 550 of the donors, high-throughput TCR beta sequencing was used to judge whether each TCR beta V gene segment behaved as functional or pseudogenic. Five DR-DQ haplotypes were handled as single units for association and clustering, since linkage in the cohort was strong. Of the approximately 400 genotyped donors, 81% were placed in the genetic ancestry cluster associated with self-reported Caucasian donors. A later genetic analysis took genome-wide SNP genotypes for about three fifths of the 666 donors and used that subset as a discovery cohort. The number of typed donors differed by locus: roughly 629-630 for A, B, C, DRB1 and DQB1; 500 to 550 for DQA1; 606 for DPA1; and about 470 for DPB1. Donor age, sex, ethnicity and CMV serostatus were compiled alongside the repertoire data. Approximately 310 gigabases of sequencing data and tens of millions of unique TCR sequences made up an early release that covered nearly 650 HLA-typed donors. HLA typing included class I and class II loci at four-digit resolution. The study combined high-throughput TCR immunosequencing, statistical association of individual TCRs with disease status, and machine learning to predict cytomegalovirus infection status. Along with the approximately 600-subject first cohort, a separate validation cohort of over a hundred different subjects was used. A later analysis re-examined previously published TCR beta repertoires from 500 to 700 donors and added high-resolution HLA genotyping to investigate patterns of TCR occurrence. The later analysis used no new phenotypic data to find candidate immune exposures, relying instead on TCR beta sequences and their occurrence across donors.

Libraries were prepared through the immunoSEQ multiplex PCR assay. For the multiplex PCR, a mixture combining 60 forward primers for TCR Vbeta segments and 13 reverse primers for TCR Jbeta segments was used. The CDR3 region of rearranged TCR beta genes was amplified from genomic DNA with a multiplex PCR assay. The amplified TCR beta libraries were sequenced on the Illumina HiSeq System as 87-base-pair reads. The source study handled its data this way. A later analysis tallied tens of millions of unique TCR beta chains across the roughly 610 repertoires, and some 10 million of those chains were shared by two or more donors. A nearest-neighbor algorithm error-corrected the raw reads and collapsed the reads into unique sequences, merging closely related sequences to remove PCR and sequencing errors. CDR3 sequences were aligned to IMGT reference sequences to assign V, D and J gene segments. Each retained sequence needed at least a six-nucleotide match to both a V gene segment and a J gene segment. A rearrangement counted as productive if the CDR3 had no stop codons and remained in frame with V and J, and every other rearrangement counted as non-productive. CDR3 was defined by IMGT convention, running from the second conserved V-encoded cysteine to the conserved J-encoded phenylalanine. The earlier analysis of about 570 of the donors excluded any sequence lacking an unambiguous match to a single V gene segment. In an earlier analysis of about 590 of the donors, a V segment was called functional when productive rearrangements were above 56.7%, and segregating when the standard deviation between donors exceeded 5%. A statistical classification framework was built for diagnosing cytomegalovirus status from the catalog of TCR beta chain sequences. V and J gene assignment, in a later analysis, came from comparing TCR nucleotide sequences with IMGT/GENE-DB human TR gene sequences. Using the TCRdist pipeline, a later analysis assigned CDR3 sequences along with most-parsimonious VDJ recombination scenarios. In a later analysis, each TCR beta chain was defined by its CDR3 amino acid sequence together with its V-gene family, and reads without a unique V-gene family were excluded. As a way to deal with suspected cross-contamination and a sequencing artifact, a later analysis dropped nearly 600 nucleotide sequences that were highly shared and had low generation probability. A later analysis calculated a clonal expansion index for each public chain from normalized within-repertoire ranks of inferred template counts. In a later analysis, generation probabilities were computed using a VDJ recombination model fitted to out-of-frame rearrangements, and the results were checked against IGoR. In a later analysis, TCR-TCR, TCR-HLA and TCR-CMV co-occurrence was scored with hypergeometric tests, and a repertoire-size bias correction was applied to TCR pairs. To estimate false discovery rates, a later analysis permuted the HLA or CMV assignments 20 times. A later analysis grouped co-occurring TCRs with DBSCAN, adding TCRdist sequence similarity when clustering within HLA-allele-positive subsets. For co-occurrence clustering, repertoires with fewer than 30,000 or more than 120,000 public chains were excluded, along with five or six repertoires with anomalous nucleotide sharing. Here the immuneACCESS table is served through TCRdb, limited to in-frame sequences with V and J called. Missing clones are a known gap in these copies; in checked studies unresolved V genes cover under half, and the rest lacks a known reason. V and J calls and clone size come straight from that table; D and trimming were deduced from the DNA. The sample table records a few hundred thousand clones; approximately 70% of these occur just once. The top ten clonotypes cover about 2.1% of the sample.

The cohort consisted of more than 650 healthy bone marrow donors. At the time of sampling, every cohort member was nominally healthy, though immune exposures that went unrecorded were likely present. The donor was CMV seronegative and belonged to the group of 350 or so seronegative cohort members. Every donor gave a peripheral blood sample, and the peripheral blood mononuclear cells from that sample were used for TCR beta sequencing. The Qiagen DNeasy Blood Extraction Kit was used to extract genomic DNA from the blood cell samples. Paper-wide results and their limitations: The 87-base-pair reads could not distinguish some IMGT-functional V segments, including TRBV6-2 and TRBV6-3, so those segments were excluded. According to the authors, the approach could potentially be generalized to other disease states and immunological phenotypes. A further reported finding was that TCR beta sequences accurately predicted the HLA-A and HLA-B alleles for most subjects in the first cohort. Broadly in line with IMGT annotations, most TCR beta V segments showed up in productive rearrangements about 90% or about 30% of the time in an earlier analysis of 450 to 600 of the donors. A later analysis found that HLA-associated TCR beta chains were more clonally expanded and had lower generation probabilities than equally common non-associated chains. In a later analysis, TCR association rates were found to vary across HLA loci, with the most associated TCRs seen for DRB1 alleles and the fewest for HLA-C alleles. A cluster of highly shared sequence variants was judged likely to represent a technical artifact of the sequencing pipeline. In the study, around 160 TCR beta chains were listed as associated with cytomegalovirus. Only TCR beta chains were sequenced in this cohort, and the absence of alpha or paired-chain data limited detectable features. HLA typing was unavailable for some donors at each locus, so association tests used only the typed subset. At a false discovery rate of 0.05, a later analysis linked under 20,000 TCR beta sequences to specific HLA alleles. Around 16 rarely observed V segments, including chromosome 9 orphons, were excluded from the earlier analysis of about 500 of the donors because counts were too low. Immune exposure information for the cohort was limited to CMV serostatus. Most TCR sequences were observed very rarely across donors, whereas some public TCRs were present in many individuals. Several of the top co-occurrence clusters appeared to be linked to parvovirus B19, influenza, CMV and Epstein-Barr virus, according to a later analysis. A few of the identified cytomegalovirus-associated TCR beta chains were confirmed in vitro to be specific for cytomegalovirus antigens. When HLA alleles, especially DR and DQ, strongly co-occurred, TCR associations were difficult to assign to individual alleles. Roughly uniform sequencing depth across donors was assumed in presence/absence analyses, although this assumption may not hold. V-gene and J-gene trimming of TCR beta chains was associated with a missense DCLRE1C variant in a later genetic analysis, and the association was replicated in an independent cohort. The classifier was reported to diagnose cytomegalovirus status with high specificity and sensitivity in both the original and validation cohorts. Linkage disequilibrium might explain the correlated functional status among segregating V segments, but an unknown experimental factor could not be ruled out. According to a later analysis, most CMV-associated TCR beta chains appeared to be HLA-restricted, and the HLA associations seemed to be driven largely by CMV exposure. According to a later genetic analysis, donors in an Asian-associated ancestry cluster had fewer N-insertions in productive TCRs than the approximately 650-donor mean.

On this clone: Its antigen is still unknown. No much larger clone exists at a distance of one base, and base qualities are not known.

Including cysteine and phenylalanine, the CDR3 has 14 amino acids. Of all the DNA, just the CDR3 is kept, 42 bases in frame from base 1. V loses 4 bases of germline sequence and J loses 2 bases, and the interval between the two ends is 10 bases. CDR1 and CDR2 are drawn from the germline V gene: SGHTS, YDEGEE. This sequence originates from a female donor in good health and CMV-seronegative. The rearranged chain carries TRBV5-8 and TRBJ1-3, with TRBD1 tentatively as D gene (5 bases match). Sequences were obtained from PBMCs. CDR3 protein: CASSRRGAGNTIYF. The nucleotide sequence is TGTGCCAGCAGCCGGCGGGGGGCTGGAAACACCATATATTTT.